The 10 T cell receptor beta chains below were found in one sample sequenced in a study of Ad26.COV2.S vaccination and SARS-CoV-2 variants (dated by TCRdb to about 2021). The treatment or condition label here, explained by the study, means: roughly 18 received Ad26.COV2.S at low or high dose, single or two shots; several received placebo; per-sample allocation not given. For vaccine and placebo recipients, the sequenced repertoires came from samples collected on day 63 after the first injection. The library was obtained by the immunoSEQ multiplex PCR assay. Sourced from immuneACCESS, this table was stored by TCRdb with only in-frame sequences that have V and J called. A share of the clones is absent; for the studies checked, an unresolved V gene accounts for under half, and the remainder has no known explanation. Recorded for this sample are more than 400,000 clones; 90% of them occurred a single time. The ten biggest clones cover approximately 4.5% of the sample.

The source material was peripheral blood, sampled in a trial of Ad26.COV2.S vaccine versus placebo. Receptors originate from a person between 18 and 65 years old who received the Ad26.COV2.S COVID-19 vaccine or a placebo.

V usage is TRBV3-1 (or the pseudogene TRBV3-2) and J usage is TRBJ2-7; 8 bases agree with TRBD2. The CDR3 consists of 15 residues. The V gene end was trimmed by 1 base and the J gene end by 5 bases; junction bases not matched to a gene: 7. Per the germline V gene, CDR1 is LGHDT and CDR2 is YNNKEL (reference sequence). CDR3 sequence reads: CASSQGYWREDEQYF. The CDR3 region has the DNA TGTGCCAGCAGCCAAGGGTACTGGCGGGAGGACGAGCAGTACTTC.

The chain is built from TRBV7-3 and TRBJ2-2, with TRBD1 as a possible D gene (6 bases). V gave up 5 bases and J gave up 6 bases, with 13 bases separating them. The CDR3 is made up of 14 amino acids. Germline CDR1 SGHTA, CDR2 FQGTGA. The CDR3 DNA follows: TGTGCCAGCAGCCCAACGGACAGACCCGGGGAGCTGTTTTTT. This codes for CASSPTDRPGELFF. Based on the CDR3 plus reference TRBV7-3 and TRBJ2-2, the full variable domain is GAGVSQTPSNKVTEKGKYVELRCDPISGHTALYWYRQSLGQGPEFLIYFQGTGAADDSGLPNDRFFAVRPEGSVSTLKIQRTERGDSAVYLCASSPTDRPGELFFGEGSRLTVL.

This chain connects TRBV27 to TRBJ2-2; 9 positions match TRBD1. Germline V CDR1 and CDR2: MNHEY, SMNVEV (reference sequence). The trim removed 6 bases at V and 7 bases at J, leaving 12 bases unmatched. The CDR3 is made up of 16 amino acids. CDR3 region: CASSRNSGQGNGELFF. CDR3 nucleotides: TGTGCCAGCAGCCGTAACTCGGGACAGGGAAACGGGGAGCTGTTTTTT.

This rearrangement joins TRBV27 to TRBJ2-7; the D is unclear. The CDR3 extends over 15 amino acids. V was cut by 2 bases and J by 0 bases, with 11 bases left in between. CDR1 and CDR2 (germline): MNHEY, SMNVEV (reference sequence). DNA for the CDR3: TGTGCCAGCAGTTTAGGCGCAGGTCCCTCCTACGAGCAGTACTTC. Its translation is CASSLGAGPSYEQYF.

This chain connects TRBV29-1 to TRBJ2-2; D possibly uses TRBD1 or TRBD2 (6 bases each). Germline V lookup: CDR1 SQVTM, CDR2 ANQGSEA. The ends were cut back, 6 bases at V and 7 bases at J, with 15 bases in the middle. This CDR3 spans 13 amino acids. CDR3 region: CSVTPGADGELFF. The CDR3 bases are TGCAGCGTCACGCCGGGGGCTGACGGGGAGCTGTTTTTT.

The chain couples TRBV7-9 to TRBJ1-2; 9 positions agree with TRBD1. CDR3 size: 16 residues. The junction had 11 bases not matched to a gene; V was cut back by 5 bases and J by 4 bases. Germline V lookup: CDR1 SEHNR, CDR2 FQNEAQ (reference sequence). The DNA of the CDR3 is TGTGCCAGCAGCCCAGGTCCCGGGACAGGGACCTATGGCTACACCTTC. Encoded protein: CASSPGPGTGTYGYTF.

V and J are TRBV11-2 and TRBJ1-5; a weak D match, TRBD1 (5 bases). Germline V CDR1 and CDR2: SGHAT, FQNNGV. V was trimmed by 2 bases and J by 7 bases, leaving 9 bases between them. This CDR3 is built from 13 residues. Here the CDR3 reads CASSLQGVQPQHF. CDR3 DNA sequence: TGTGCCAGCAGCTTACAGGGTGTGCAGCCCCAGCATTTT.

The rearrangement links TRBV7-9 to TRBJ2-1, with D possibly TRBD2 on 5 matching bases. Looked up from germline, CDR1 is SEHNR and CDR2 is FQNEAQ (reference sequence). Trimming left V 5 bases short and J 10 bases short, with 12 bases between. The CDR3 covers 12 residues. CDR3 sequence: CASSPGNTEQFF. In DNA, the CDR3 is TGTGCCAGCAGCCCCGGGAACACGGAGCAGTTCTTC.

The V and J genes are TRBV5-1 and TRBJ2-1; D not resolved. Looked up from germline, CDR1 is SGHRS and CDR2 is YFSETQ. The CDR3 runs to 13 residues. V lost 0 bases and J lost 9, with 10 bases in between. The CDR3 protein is CASSLEGLGEQFF. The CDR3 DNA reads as TGCGCCAGCAGCTTGGAAGGCCTGGGTGAGCAGTTCTTC.

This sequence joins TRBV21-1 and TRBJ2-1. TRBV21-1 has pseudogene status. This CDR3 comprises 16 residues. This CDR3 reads CASSKSGGPAYNEQFF. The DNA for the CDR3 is TGTGCCAGCAGCAAGTCTGGCGGACCAGCCTACAATGAGCAGTTCTTC.